The clone carrying this T cell receptor beta chain was detected only once. This entry belongs to a study of T cell changes during pregnancy in multiple sclerosis. Germline V CDR1 and CDR2: GTSNPN, SVGIG (reference sequence). V lost 5 bases and J 0 bases, leaving 2 bases between the germline ends. This CDR3 spans 11 amino acids. Clones were sequenced by immunoSEQ multiplex PCR, and TCRdb holds only the in-frame ones, with some missing. The sample includes about 42,000 clones, roughly nine tenths of them seen just once. The chain carries TRBV30 and TRBJ1-3; D is unclear. Sequencing was performed on CD4+ T cells from peripheral blood mononuclear cells, taken in the second trimester of pregnancy. The clonotype comes from a female donor with multiple sclerosis, enrolled in a pregnancy study. CDR3 protein: CAWRSGNTIYF. CDR3 coding DNA: TGTGCCTGGCGCTCTGGAAACACCATATATTTT. Full variable domain (missing parts from reference TRBV30 and TRBJ1-3): SQTIHQWPATLVQPVGSPLSLECTVEGTSNPNLYWYRQAAGRGLQLLFYSVGIGQISSEVPQNLSASRPQDRQFILSSKKLLLSDSGFYLCAWRSGNTIYFGEGSWLTVV.